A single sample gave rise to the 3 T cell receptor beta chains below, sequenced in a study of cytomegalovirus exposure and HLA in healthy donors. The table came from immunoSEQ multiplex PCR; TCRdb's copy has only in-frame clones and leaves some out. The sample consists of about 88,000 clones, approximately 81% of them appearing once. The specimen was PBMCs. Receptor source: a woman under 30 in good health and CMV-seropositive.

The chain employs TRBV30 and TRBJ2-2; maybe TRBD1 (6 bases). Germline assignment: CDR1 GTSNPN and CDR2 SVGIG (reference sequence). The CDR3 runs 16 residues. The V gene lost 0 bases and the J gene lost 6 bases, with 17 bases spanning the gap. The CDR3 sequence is CAWSVRTVIPPGELFF. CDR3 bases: TGTGCCTGGAGTGTACGGACAGTAATCCCCCCCGGGGAGCTGTTTTTT.

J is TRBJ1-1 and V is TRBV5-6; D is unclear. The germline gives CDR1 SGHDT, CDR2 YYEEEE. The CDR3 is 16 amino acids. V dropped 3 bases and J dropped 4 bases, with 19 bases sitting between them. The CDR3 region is CASSSSGYTVLTEAFF. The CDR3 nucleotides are TGTGCCAGCAGCTCCTCGGGGTACACGGTTCTCACTGAAGCTTTCTTT.

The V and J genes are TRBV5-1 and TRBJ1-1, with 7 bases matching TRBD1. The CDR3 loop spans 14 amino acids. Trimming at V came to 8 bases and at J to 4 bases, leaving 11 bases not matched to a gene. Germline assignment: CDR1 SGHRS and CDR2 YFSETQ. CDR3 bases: TGCGCCAGTTCGGGACAGATAACGATCACTGAAGCTTTCTTT. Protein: CASSGQITITEAFF.